This record covers a single T cell receptor (beta chain). Its antigen remains unknown. The data belong to a study of T cells expressing NK-cell markers. Study summary: Of eight sequenced donors, seven were HCMV-seropositive and one HCMV-seronegative.

Points from the study as a whole: Expanded NKG2C+ T cell clones were not confirmed as HCMV-specific. Six or seven donors carried dominant NKG2C+ clonotypes that made up roughly 1.0-7.0% of their CD8+ T cells.

The length of the CDR3 is 15 residues. TCRdb re-called the 5' RACE reads; every CDR3 protein appears as one record, without DNA. The sample holds 550,000 to 600,000 distinct CDR3 sequences. This TCR was sampled from a man aged 18-30 years in good health. Sequencing was carried out using blood T cells: a sorted CD56 or NKG2C T cell subset, CD4+ or CD8+ T cells, or bulk PBMC T cells (not recorded which). J is TRBJ1-5 and V is TRBV12-3 or TRBV12-4. CDR3 residues: CASSSGGVFNQPQHF.